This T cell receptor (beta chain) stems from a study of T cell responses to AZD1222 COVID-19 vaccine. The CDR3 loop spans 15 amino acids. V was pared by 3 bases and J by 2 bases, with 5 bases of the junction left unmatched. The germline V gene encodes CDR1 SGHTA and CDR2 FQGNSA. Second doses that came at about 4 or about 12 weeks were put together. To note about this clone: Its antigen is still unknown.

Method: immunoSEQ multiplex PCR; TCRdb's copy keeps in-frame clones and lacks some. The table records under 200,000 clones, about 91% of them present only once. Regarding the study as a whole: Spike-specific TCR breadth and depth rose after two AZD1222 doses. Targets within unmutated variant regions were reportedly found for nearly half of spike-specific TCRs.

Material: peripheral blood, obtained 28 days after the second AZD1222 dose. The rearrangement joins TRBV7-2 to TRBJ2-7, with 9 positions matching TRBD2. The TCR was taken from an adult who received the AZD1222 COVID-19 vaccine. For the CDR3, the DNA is TGTGCCAGCAGCTTCGCGAGCGGGGGGACCTACGAGCAGTACTTC. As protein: CASSFASGGTYEQYF. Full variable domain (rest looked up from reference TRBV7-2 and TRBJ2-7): GAGVSQSPSNKVTEKGKDVELRCDPISGHTALYWYRQSLGQGLEFLIYFQGNSAPDKSGLPSDRFSAERTGGSVSTLTIQRTQQEDSAVYLCASSFASGGTYEQYFGPGTRLTVT.